The sequence of this T cell receptor beta chain was determined in a study of blood T cells in healthy people across ages. This CDR3 is 15 amino acids long. Trimming took 3 bases from V and 0 from J; bases not matched to a gene: 2. CDR1 and CDR2 (germline): SNHLY, FYNNEI. Points on this clonotype: Its specificity is unknown.

A J-beta primer mix and a sample-barcoded 5' primer were used in a second PCR of about 7 to 12 cycles. A minimum of 2.5 million CDR3-containing paired-end reads was obtained for each sample. TCRdb analysed the 5' RACE reads with MiXCR anew, one entry per CDR3 protein. The repertoire consists of around 1.5 million distinct CDR3 sequences, with around 39% occurring once and the leading ten covering approximately 7.9%. Study-level points and caveats: Both naive CD4+ cell counts and diversity were greater in long-lived donors than in aged donors.

The sequence came from a woman aged 18-30 years in good health. The V call is TRBV2, the J call TRBJ2-3; 8 bases map to TRBD2. Sequenced input: blood. DNA of the CDR3: TGTGCCAGCAGTGACGAGCGGGGGAGCACAGATACGCAGTATTTT. Protein product: CASSDERGSTDTQYF.